The 25 T cell receptor beta chains in this list originate from one sample, sequenced in a study of T cell responses to AZD1222 COVID-19 vaccine. Produced via immunoSEQ multiplex PCR; TCRdb's table is partial and in-frame only. Of about 92,000 clones listed, approximately 85% are singletons. The specimen comprised peripheral blood, sampled on day 0 of AZD1222 vaccination. These receptors all stem from an adult in good health.

The gene calls are TRBV6-2 or TRBV6-3 and TRBJ1-2; possibly TRBD1 for D (5 bases). CDR3 length equals 14 residues. Trimming cost V 2 bases and J 4 bases, with 11 bases left between them. In germline, CDR1 is MNHEY, CDR2 SVGEGT. CDR3 loop: CASSYDGASYGYTF. CDR3 bases: TGTGCCAGCAGTTACGATGGGGCGTCCTATGGCTACACCTTC.

This clone was seen only a few times. The chain couples TRBV7-6 to TRBJ2-5; D gene ambiguous. This CDR3 comprises 15 residues. Germline values: CDR1 SGHVS, CDR2 FNYEAQ. Trimming left V 6 bases short and J 2 bases short, with 16 bases between. The chain's CDR3 is CASSSGWGGQETQYF. The CDR3, as DNA: TGTGCCAGCAGTTCGGGTTGGGGTGGTCAAGAGACCCAGTACTTC.

The CDR3 DNA follows: TGTGCCAGCAGCGTGCTAGCGGGAGACGACGAGCAGTACTTC. This sequence encodes CASSVLAGDDEQYF. The chain combines TRBV9 with TRBJ2-7; TRBD2 matches 10 bases. The V and J ends lost 2 bases and 5 bases, in that order; junction bases with no gene match: 4. Germline V gives CDR1 SGDLS, CDR2 YYNGEE. This CDR3 region has 14 residues.

This clone appeared many times. J is TRBJ2-7 and V is TRBV2; tentative D call: TRBD1 (5 bases). CDR1 and CDR2 from the germline V gene are SNHLY and FYNNEI. V was shortened by 7 bases and J by 0 bases, with 13 bases between the two germline ends. The length of the CDR3 is 14 residues. The CDR3 nucleotides are TGTGCCAGCAACAAAGGGGATTACTCCTACGAGCAGTACTTC. This translates into CASNKGDYSYEQYF.

The rearrangement joins TRBV3-1 (or the pseudogene TRBV3-2) to TRBJ1-1; 7 bases map to TRBD1. This CDR3 has 13 residues. Germline V CDR1 and CDR2: LGHDT, YNNKEL (reference sequence). V shed 3 bases and J 9 bases; nucleotides not matched to a gene: 7. The CDR3 loop is CASSQRTGGKAFF. The CDR3, as DNA: TGTGCCAGCAGCCAGCGGACAGGTGGGAAAGCTTTCTTT.

This chain connects TRBV9 to TRBJ1-1, with D tentatively TRBD1 (6 bases). This CDR3 is 14 amino acids long. Trimming removed 0 bases from V and 5 bases from J, with 11 bases in between. The germline V gene encodes CDR1 SGDLS and CDR2 YYNGEE. Here the CDR3 DNA reads TGTGCCAGCAGCGTAGAGGGGGGTGGGACTGAAGCTTTCTTT. Translation gives CASSVEGGGTEAFF.

In its sample, this clone was seen once. The gene calls are TRBV28 and TRBJ1-5, with D hard to call. Germline values: CDR1 MDHEN, CDR2 SYDVKM. The CDR3 is 12 amino acids. V lost 5 bases and J lost 7, with 9 bases in between. CDR3 nucleotide sequence: TGTGCCAGCAGTCGGTTCGGGCAGCCCCAGCATTTT. Its translation is CASSRFGQPQHF.

The CDR3 reads CASSTTGTGDTEAFF. CDR3 DNA: TGTGCCAGCAGTACGACCGGGACAGGGGACACTGAAGCTTTCTTT. The chain joins TRBV28 to TRBJ1-1; TRBD1 agrees at 10 bases. Per germline, CDR1 MDHEN and CDR2 SYDVKM. V lost 5 bases to trimming and J lost 3 bases; unmatched junction nucleotides: 6. The CDR3 extends over 15 amino acids.

This chain links TRBV11-3 with TRBJ2-3; D gene ambiguous. V shed 3 bases and J shed 3 bases, with 7 bases lying between them. Looked up from germline, CDR1 is SGHNT and CDR2 is YENEEA. The CDR3 loop spans 13 amino acids. CDR3 sequence reads: CASSLEFTDTQYF. The CDR3 coding sequence is TGTGCCAGCAGCTTGGAGTTTACAGATACGCAGTATTTT.

The chain recombines TRBV7-9 with TRBJ1-2; D call uncertain. V lost 0 bases and J lost 4, with 12 bases in between. The germline gives CDR1 SEHNR, CDR2 FQNEAQ (reference sequence). This CDR3 has 15 residues. The CDR3 here is CASSLARAGLYGYTF. As DNA, the CDR3 is TGTGCCAGCAGCTTAGCGCGGGCCGGTCTCTATGGCTACACCTTC. The complete variable domain, with remaining parts taken from reference TRBV7-9 and TRBJ1-2, reads DTGVSQNPRHKITKRGQNVTFRCDPISEHNRLYWYRQTLGQGPEFLTYFQNEAQLEKSRLLSDRFSAERPKGSFSTLEIQRTEQGDSAMYLCASSLARAGLYGYTFGSGTRLTVV.

The J gene is TRBJ2-5, the V gene TRBV14; D uncertain. Per germline, CDR1 SGHDN and CDR2 FVKESK. The CDR3 is made up of 17 amino acids. Trimming stripped 0 bases from V and 3 bases from J, with 17 bases between. CDR3 protein: CASSQDYLTSPKETQYF. CDR3 nucleotides: TGTGCCAGCAGCCAAGACTACCTCACATCCCCCAAAGAGACCCAGTACTTC. Supplemented by reference TRBV14 and TRBJ2-5, the full variable domain reads EAGVTQFPSHSVIEKGQTVTLRCDPISGHDNLYWYRRVMGKEIKFLLHFVKESKQDESGMPNNRFLAERTGGTYSTLKVQPAELEDSGVYFCASSQDYLTSPKETQYFGPGTRLLVL.

The chain couples TRBV7-9 to TRBJ1-4; D is uncertain. CDR3 length: 16 amino acids. V was cut by 5 bases and J by 7 bases, with 20 bases left in between. CDR1 and CDR2 from the germline V gene are SEHNR and FQNEAQ (reference sequence). CDR3 bases: TGTGCCAGCAGCGTCTCAAAGGCCACGGAGGCTGAAAAACTGTTTTTT. It is translated as CASSVSKATEAEKLFF.

The chain combines TRBV28 with TRBJ2-7; D call uncertain. V lost 8 bases and J lost 3, with 5 bases in between. The CDR3 spans 10 residues. In germline, CDR1 is MDHEN, CDR2 SYDVKM. The CDR3 is CASVRYEQYF. CDR3 in DNA: TGTGCCAGCGTACGCTACGAGCAGTACTTC.

This chain uses TRBV28 with TRBJ2-4; D is ambiguous. The CDR3 consists of 12 residues. Trimming left V 2 bases short and J 14 bases short, with 13 bases between. Looked up from germline, CDR1 is MDHEN and CDR2 is SYDVKM. CDR3 in amino acids: CASSLDSTHEYF. For the CDR3, the DNA is TGTGCCAGCAGTTTAGATAGCACACACGAGTACTTC.

This clone has just one count. V usage is TRBV7-8 and J usage is TRBJ1-5; D is perhaps TRBD1 (6 bases). V lost 5 bases to trimming and J lost 3 bases, with 17 bases between them. This CDR3 has 16 residues. Germline values: CDR1 SGHVS, CDR2 FQNEAQ. In DNA, the CDR3 is TGTGCCAGCAGCGGGCCTCGGACAGCCCTCAATCAGCCCCAGCATTTT. Its protein product is CASSGPRTALNQPQHF.

CDR3 loop: CASSESTGGSQETQYF. The CDR3 DNA reads TGTGCCAGCAGTGAATCAACAGGGGGAAGCCAAGAGACCCAGTACTTC. The J gene is TRBJ2-5, the V gene TRBV2, with 8 nucleotides matching TRBD1. CDR3 size: 16 residues. The germline CDR1 and CDR2 sequences are SNHLY and FYNNEI. Unmatched junction bases numbered 6, after V lost 2 bases and J lost 1 base.

The chain has TRBV24-1 and TRBJ2-1; TRBD1 agrees at 9 bases. The CDR3 is 17 residues long. The germline gives CDR1 KGHDR, CDR2 SFDVKD. The junction had 12 bases not matched to a gene; V was cut back by 4 bases and J by 6 bases. The CDR3 DNA reads as TGTGCCACCAGTGAATCCGGGACAGGGTTGTTGGGCAATGAGCAGTTCTTC. This gives the protein CATSESGTGLLGNEQFF.

The chain carries TRBV18 and TRBJ2-5, with unresolved D. Per the germline V gene, CDR1 is KGHSH and CDR2 is LQKENI. The CDR3 runs to 13 residues. The V and J ends lost 3 bases and 2 bases respectively, with 7 bases between them. The CDR3 spells CASSPPTQETQYF. DNA for the CDR3: TGTGCCAGCTCACCCCCAACTCAAGAGACCCAGTACTTC.

The chain couples TRBV9 to TRBJ1-6; a possible D gene is TRBD1 (6 bases). Trimming took off 2 bases at V and 7 bases at J, with 10 bases between the two ends. This CDR3 contains 14 residues. Germline CDR1 is SGDLS and CDR2 is YYNGEE. Here the CDR3 DNA reads TGTGCCAGCAGCGTCACAGGGAACAATTCACCCCTCCACTTT. Translation gives CASSVTGNNSPLHF.

The CDR3 DNA reads TGTGCCAGCAGTGAACCTACCCCCACAGATACGCAGTATTTT. It yields the protein CASSEPTPTDTQYF. V is TRBV6-1 and J is TRBJ2-3; D call uncertain. This CDR3 contains 14 residues. V shed 2 bases and J shed 2 bases, with 8 bases lying between them. CDR1 is MNHNS and CDR2 is SASEGT in the germline V gene.

Only a few counts were recorded for this clone. The chain carries TRBV11-3 and TRBJ2-2; unclear D gene. The CDR3 runs 15 residues. V was trimmed by 3 bases and J by 0 bases, leaving 8 bases between them. Looked up from germline, CDR1 is SGHNT and CDR2 is YENEEA. The CDR3 DNA sequence: TGTGCCAGCAGCTTCGGACCTACGAACACCGGGGAGCTGTTTTTT. It specifies CASSFGPTNTGELFF.

This clone occurred a few times. V and J are TRBV19 and TRBJ2-3, with 10 nucleotides matching TRBD2. The CDR3 spans 15 residues. With 3 bases clipped from V and 5 bases from J, the junction kept 5 bases outside the gene matches. Germline V gene lookup returns CDR1 LNHDA and CDR2 SQIVND (reference sequence). In DNA form, the CDR3 reads TGTGCCAGTAGTATTGAGACTAGCGGGCGAGATACGCAGTATTTT. Amino acids: CASSIETSGRDTQYF.

J is TRBJ2-3 and V is TRBV7-9, with D possibly called TRBD1 or TRBD2 (6 bases each). This CDR3 comprises 16 residues. Looked up from germline, CDR1 is SEHNR and CDR2 is FQNEAQ (reference sequence). V dropped 7 bases and J dropped 1 base, with 18 bases sitting between them. The CDR3 DNA follows: TGTGCCAGCAACCTCGGGATTGGGGGGCGCACAGATACGCAGTATTTT. It encodes CASNLGIGGRTDTQYF. The entire variable domain, with the rest obtained from reference TRBV7-9 and TRBJ2-3, is as follows: DTGVSQNPRHKITKRGQNVTFRCDPISEHNRLYWYRQTLGQGPEFLTYFQNEAQLEKSRLLSDRFSAERPKGSFSTLEIQRTEQGDSAMYLCASNLGIGGRTDTQYFGPGTRLTVL.

This chain links TRBV12-3 or TRBV12-4 with TRBJ1-4; 7 bases are shared with TRBD1. J was trimmed by 8 bases and V by 6 bases; bases with no gene match: 6. The CDR3 spans 13 residues. CDR3 in amino acids: CASRGQVYEKLFF. CDR3 nucleotides: TGTGCCAGCAGAGGACAGGTGTACGAAAAACTGTTTTTT.

The chain carries TRBV11-2 and TRBJ2-1, with 13 bases matching TRBD2. The ends lost 5 bases at V and 7 bases at J; junction bases unmatched: 14. This CDR3 is 18 amino acids long. Germline CDR1 is SGHAT and CDR2 is FQNNGV. CDR3 amino acids: CASSRTSGSLVFGNEQFF. CDR3 nucleotides: TGTGCCAGCAGCAGGACTAGCGGGAGCTTGGTATTTGGTAATGAGCAGTTCTTC.